This T cell receptor (beta chain) was sequenced in a study of cytomegalovirus exposure and HLA in healthy donors. Profiling relied on immunoSEQ multiplex PCR, and the TCRdb table lists in-frame clones only, not all of them. In the table there are 250,000 to 300,000 clones, about 90% of which are singletons. This clone has only one observation. The antigen remains undetermined. Whole-study findings and limits: Despite most TCR sequences being rare, some public TCRs occurred in many donors. The study labeled 150 to 200 TCR beta chains cytomegalovirus-associated. A few chains linked to CMV were shown in vitro to be specific for CMV antigens.

The CDR3 is 16 residues long. Germline assignment: CDR1 SGHKS and CDR2 YYEKEE (reference sequence). V dropped 1 base and J dropped 3; count of bases not matched to a gene: 10. This clonotype was sampled from a woman between 18 and 30 years old in good health and CMV-seronegative. The rearrangement joins TRBV5-5 to TRBJ2-7, with TRBD1 matching over 7 bases. The sequenced sample consisted of PBMCs. The DNA of the CDR3 is TGTGCCAGCAGCTTGTCATTCGGGACAGCTAGCTACGAGCAGTACTTC. It encodes CASSLSFGTASYEQYF.